Given below is one T cell receptor beta chain in context. The antigen remains undetermined. These data originate in a study of post-analysis software for immune sequencing data. In the study overall: Courses of disease covered relapsing-remitting, secondary progressive and progressive-relapsing multiple sclerosis. The study, taken as a whole, reports: Samples made in the same batch grouped tightly together by F measure. People with multiple sclerosis had a significantly lower normalized Chao1 diversity than controls did. Controls had lower frequencies than patients of roughly five TRBV segments, which included TRBV5-6, TRBV5-1 and TRBV20-1.

Libraries were made from TCR beta cDNA, and they carried unique molecular identifiers. One entry per CDR3 protein results from TCRdb running MiXCR on the PCR reads. The sample has 450,000 or so distinct CDR3 sequences, under 55% seen once. The CDR3 covers 13 residues. CDR1 and CDR2 from the germline V gene are GTSNPN and SVGIG (reference sequence). Trimming removed 0 bases at V and 7 bases at J, with 10 bases between. What was sequenced was blood. This sequence originates from a girl between 5 and 17 years old with multiple sclerosis. The chain recombines TRBV30 with TRBJ2-1; no reliable D call. CDR3 nucleotides: TGTGCCTGGAGTGTAATCGCCCCTAATGAGCAGTTCTTC. Translated, it gives CAWSVIAPNEQFF. The complete variable domain, with remaining parts taken from reference TRBV30 and TRBJ2-1, reads SQTIHQWPATLVQPVGSPLSLECTVEGTSNPNLYWYRQAAGRGLQLLFYSVGIGQISSEVPQNLSASRPQDRQFILSSKKLLLSDSGFYLCAWSVIAPNEQFFGPGTRLTVL.